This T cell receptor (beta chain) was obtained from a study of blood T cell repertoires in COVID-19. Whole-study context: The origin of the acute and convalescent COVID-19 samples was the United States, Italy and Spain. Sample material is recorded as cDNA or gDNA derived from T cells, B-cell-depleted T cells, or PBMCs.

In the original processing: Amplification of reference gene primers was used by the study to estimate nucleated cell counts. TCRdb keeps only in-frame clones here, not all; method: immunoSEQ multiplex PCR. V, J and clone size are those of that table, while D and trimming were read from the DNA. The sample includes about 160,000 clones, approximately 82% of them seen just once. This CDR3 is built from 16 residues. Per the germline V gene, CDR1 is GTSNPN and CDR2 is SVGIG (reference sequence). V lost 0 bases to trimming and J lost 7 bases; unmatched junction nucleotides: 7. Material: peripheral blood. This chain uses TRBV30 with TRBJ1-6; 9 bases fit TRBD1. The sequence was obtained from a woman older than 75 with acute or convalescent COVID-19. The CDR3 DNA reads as TGTGCCTGGAGTGTACGGGCAGGGACAGGGAATTCACCCCTCCACTTT. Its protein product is CAWSVRAGTGNSPLHF.